The T cell receptor beta chain under discussion was sequenced for a study of T cells in Graves' hyperthyroidism and ophthalmopathy. The CDR3 is 15 amino acids. CDR1 and CDR2 (germline): MNHNS, SASEGT. V was shortened by 1 base and J by 3 bases, with 12 bases between the two germline ends. Overall study findings and caveats: For ophthalmopathy, model prediction preceded onset by a median roughly 5.9 months.

The sample holds a few counts of this clonotype. Its antigen remains unknown. Together with thyroid ultrasound, orbital computed tomography, serum thyroxine and TRAb, clinical symptoms were used for diagnoses. Progressors' blood was drawn at hyperthyroidism diagnosis, before ophthalmopathy symptoms. Researchers amplified the TCR beta CDR3 regions from RNA transcripts. During a first-round RT-PCR of the TCR CDR3, the HTBI primer set was used. A single record per CDR3 protein comes from TCRdb applying MiXCR to the multiplex PCR reads. The sample has around 700,000 distinct CDR3 sequences, 18% seen once; the top ten hold around 15%.

The chain recombines TRBV6-1 with TRBJ1-1; D remains ambiguous. Source material: blood. The TCR sequence derives from a woman aged 50 to 60 with Graves' hyperthyroidism that later progressed to Graves' ophthalmopathy. DNA of the CDR3: TGTGCCAGCAGTGAAGTCTGGGTCGGGGACACTGAAGCTTTCTTT. It yields the protein CASSEVWVGDTEAFF.